This T cell receptor (beta chain) originates from a study of blood T cell repertoires in COVID-19. Looking at the study overall: The United States, Italy and Spain supplied acute and convalescent COVID-19 samples. Sources were T cells, B-cell-depleted T cells, or PBMCs; the material itself was cDNA or gDNA.

Libraries were prepared by immunoSEQ multiplex PCR; TCRdb keeps only in-frame clonotypes and omits some of them. The sample lists roughly 100,000 clones, 80% to 90% occurring once. CDR3 length: 14 residues. Between the trimmed V and J ends, which lost 5 bases and 4 bases, there was a span of 12 bases. From germline, CDR1 is KGHDR and CDR2 SFDVKD. The chain carries TRBV24-1 and TRBJ2-3; tentative D call: TRBD1 (6 bases). The receptor's source is a woman older than 75 with acute or convalescent COVID-19. Sequenced sample: peripheral blood. CDR3 bases: TGTGCCACCAGTGGTCCCAGGGGCCCAGATACGCAGTATTTT. Translating gives CATSGPRGPDTQYF.